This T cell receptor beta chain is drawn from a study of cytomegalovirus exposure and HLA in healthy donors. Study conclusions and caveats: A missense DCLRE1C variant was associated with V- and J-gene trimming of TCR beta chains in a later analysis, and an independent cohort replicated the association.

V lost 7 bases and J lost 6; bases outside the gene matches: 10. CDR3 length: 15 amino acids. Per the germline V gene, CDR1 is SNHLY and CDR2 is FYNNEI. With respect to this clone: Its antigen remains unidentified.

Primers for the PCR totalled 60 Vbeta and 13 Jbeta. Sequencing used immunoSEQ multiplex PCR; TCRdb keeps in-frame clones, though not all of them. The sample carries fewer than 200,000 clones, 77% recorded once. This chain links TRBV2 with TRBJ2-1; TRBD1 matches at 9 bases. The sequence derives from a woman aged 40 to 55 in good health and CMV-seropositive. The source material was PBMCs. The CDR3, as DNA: TGTGCCAGCACCGCCGGGACAGGGTACTCCAATGAGCAGTTCTTC. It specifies CASTAGTGYSNEQFF.